This T cell receptor beta chain is from a study of blood T cell repertoires in COVID-19. In its sample, this clone was seen once. Data came from immunoSEQ multiplex PCR; TCRdb stores just in-frame clones and leaves some out. The repertoire holds about 240,000 clones, with about 80% as singletons. The germline gives CDR1 SGHVS, CDR2 FQNEAQ. This CDR3 comprises 15 residues. V shed 0 bases, J shed 3 bases, and the junction held 4 bases outside the gene matches. The J gene is TRBJ1-2, the V gene TRBV7-8; 7 nucleotides line up with TRBD1. The sample comprised peripheral blood. The TCR comes from a woman older than 75 with acute or convalescent COVID-19. The CDR3 loop reads CASSLASQGDYGYTF. As DNA, the CDR3 is TGTGCCAGCAGCTTAGCGTCGCAGGGGGACTATGGCTACACCTTC.